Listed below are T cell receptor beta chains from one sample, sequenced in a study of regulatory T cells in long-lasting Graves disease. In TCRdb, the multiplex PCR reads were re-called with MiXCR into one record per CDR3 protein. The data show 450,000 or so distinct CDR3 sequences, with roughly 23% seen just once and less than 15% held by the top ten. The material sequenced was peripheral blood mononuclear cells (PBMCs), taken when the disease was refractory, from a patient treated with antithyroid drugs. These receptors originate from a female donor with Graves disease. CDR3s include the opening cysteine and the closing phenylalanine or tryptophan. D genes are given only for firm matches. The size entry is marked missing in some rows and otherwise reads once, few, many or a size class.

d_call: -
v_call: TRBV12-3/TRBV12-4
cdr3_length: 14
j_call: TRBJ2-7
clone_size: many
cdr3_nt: TGTGCCAGCAGTTTGAGGGACGGAGCTTACGAGCAGTACTTC
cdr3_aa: CASSLRDGAYEQYF

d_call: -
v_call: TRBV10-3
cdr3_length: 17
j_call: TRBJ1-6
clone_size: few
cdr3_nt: TGTGCCACCACAGTGGGGGTTTGGGGCTCCTATAATTCACCCCTCCACTTT
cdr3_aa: CATTVGVWGSYNSPLHF

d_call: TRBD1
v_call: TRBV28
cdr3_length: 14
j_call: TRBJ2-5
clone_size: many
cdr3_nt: TGTGCCAGCAGTTTAGACAGGGAAATTGGGACCCAGTACTTC
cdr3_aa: CASSLDREIGTQYF

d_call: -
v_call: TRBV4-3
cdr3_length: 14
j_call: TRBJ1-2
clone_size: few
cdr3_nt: TGCGCCAGCAGCCATGATCAACAGAACTATGGCTACACCTTC
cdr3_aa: CASSHDQQNYGYTF

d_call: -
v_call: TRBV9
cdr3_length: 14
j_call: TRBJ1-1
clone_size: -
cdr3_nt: TGTGCCAGCAGCGTAGACCCTACAGCCACTGAAGCTTTCTTT
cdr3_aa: CASSVDPTATEAFF

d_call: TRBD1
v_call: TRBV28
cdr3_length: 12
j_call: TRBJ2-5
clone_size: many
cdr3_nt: TGTGCCAGCAGGTCGACAGGGAAGACCCAGTACTTC
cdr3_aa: CASRSTGKTQYF

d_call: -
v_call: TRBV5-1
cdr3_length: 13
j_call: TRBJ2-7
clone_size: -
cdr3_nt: TGCGCCAGCAGCTTGGGGGAAATCGACGAGCAGTACTTC
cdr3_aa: CASSLGEIDEQYF

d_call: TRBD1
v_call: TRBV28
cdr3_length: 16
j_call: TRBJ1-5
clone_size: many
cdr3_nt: TGTGCCAGCAGCCCCCTCGGGGACAGGCACAATCAGCCCCAGCATTTT
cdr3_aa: CASSPLGDRHNQPQHF

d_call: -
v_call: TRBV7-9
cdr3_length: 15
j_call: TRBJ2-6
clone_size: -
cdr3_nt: TGTGCCAGCAGCCCGAGGGACTCCGGGGCCAACGTCCTGACTTTC
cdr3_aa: CASSPRDSGANVLTF

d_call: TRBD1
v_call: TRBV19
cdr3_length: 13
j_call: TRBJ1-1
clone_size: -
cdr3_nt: TGTGCCAGTAGAGAGGACAGGGACACTGAAGCTTTCTTT
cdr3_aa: CASREDRDTEAFF